This entry describes one TCR beta chain. These data are taken from a study of T cells after somatic rescue of genetic block. Measured with immunoSEQ multiplex PCR; TCRdb has only the in-frame clones, and not every one. The table has about 88,000 clones, around 90% seen once. Germline assignment: CDR1 SGHTA and CDR2 FQGNSA. This CDR3 has 12 amino acids. The germline V and J ends were trimmed by 5 bases and 4 bases, with 9 bases remaining between them. This chain joins TRBV7-2 and TRBJ2-7, with a tentative D call TRBD2 (6 bases). Source material: peripheral blood mononuclear cells (PBMCs). The sequence derives from a woman aged 18-30 years. CDR3 sequence reads: CASSPRGYEQYF. The DNA for the CDR3 is TGTGCCAGCAGCCCTCGGGGGTACGAGCAGTACTTC.